This is a list of T cell receptor beta chains from one sample in a study of blood T cells in healthy people across ages. TCRdb ran MiXCR on the 5' RACE reads and lists one entry per CDR3 protein. The table includes 1,300,000 or so distinct CDR3 sequences, approximately 59% detected once. Specimen: blood. The origin of the receptors is a man aged 18 to 29 in good health. CDR3s include the opening cysteine and the closing phenylalanine or tryptophan. The order of the fields is V gene, D gene, clone size, J gene, CDR3 DNA, CDR3 protein. The D gene is left open where the match is weak. Size values are once, few and many counts, or a class for expanded clones, and some rows have none.

>TRBV20-1|.|.|TRBJ1-4
TGCAGTGCGGATAGACAGGCGGGGGGTGAAAAACTGTTTTTT
CSADRQAGGEKLFF
>TRBV20-1|TRBD2|.|TRBJ2-1
TGCAGTGCTAGAGCGGCGAGGCTAGCGGACTCCTACAATGAGCAGTTCTTC
CSARAARLADSYNEQFF
>TRBV25-1|.|few|TRBJ2-7
TGTGCCAGCAGTGCGTCACAGGGTGGAGGCTACGAGCAGTACTTC
CASSASQGGGYEQYF
>TRBV11-2|TRBD2|.|TRBJ2-5
TGTGCCAGCAGCCTAAGCGGGGGGGCTGGAGAGACCCAGTACTTC
CASSLSGGAGETQYF
>TRBV11-2|TRBD1|.|TRBJ1-1
TGTGCCAGCAGCTTCGACAGGGGCACTGAAGCTTTCTTT
CASSFDRGTEAFF
>TRBV2|.|.|TRBJ1-4
TGTGCCAGCAGTGATGCAGACCCCCAAGGTGAAAAACTGTTTTTT
CASSDADPQGEKLFF
>TRBV4-2|.|.|TRBJ2-7
TGTGCCAGCAGCCACCTTCTGGGAGATGAGCAGTACTTC
CASSHLLGDEQYF
>TRBV5-6|.|.|TRBJ2-3
TGTGCCAGCAGCTTGGTCGTGAGGTCAAGTAGCACAGATACGCAGTATTTT
CASSLVVRSSSTDTQYF
>TRBV7-2|TRBD2|few|TRBJ2-7
TGTGCCAGCAGCTTATCTTGGACTAGCGGCTACGAGCAGTACTTC
CASSLSWTSGYEQYF
>TRBV20-1|.|.|TRBJ2-3
TGCAGTGCTATTTTACAAGACGAGATCTGGGGATTCACAGATACGCAGTATTTT
CSAILQDEIWGFTDTQYF
>TRBV4-1|.|.|TRBJ2-5
TGCGCCAGCAGCCAAGATGTTGGCGGGGAGACCCAGTACTTC
CASSQDVGGETQYF
>TRBV28|.|few|TRBJ1-2
TGTGCCAGCAGTTTGGACAGACTGAACTATGGCTACACCTTC
CASSLDRLNYGYTF
>TRBV12-3/TRBV12-4|.|.|TRBJ2-1
TGTGCCAGCAGTTTCACTAGTAGGTACAATGAGCAGTTCTTC
CASSFTSRYNEQFF
>TRBV7-9|.|.|TRBJ1-2
TGTGCCATCCCTTTCCAGGGTATCGGCTACACCTTC
CAIPFQGIGYTF
>TRBV13|.|once|TRBJ2-5
TGTGCCAGCAGCTTAGCCCTCAGCAGTCAAGAGACCCAGTACTTC
CASSLALSSQETQYF
>TRBV4-3|TRBD1|.|TRBJ2-2
TGCGCCAGCAGCCAGGACAGGGGGGTCACCGGGGAGCTGTTTTTT
CASSQDRGVTGELFF
>TRBV29-1|.|few|TRBJ2-4
TGCAGCGTTCCAGAGGGCGGAAACATTCAGTACTTC
CSVPEGGNIQYF
>TRBV2|TRBD1|.|TRBJ2-5
TGTGCCAGCATTACCCGGGACAGACAAGAGACCCAGTACTTC
CASITRDRQETQYF
>TRBV25-1|.|once|TRBJ2-3
TGTGCCAGCAGTGATCCTAGGGGGTCAGATACGCAGTATTTT
CASSDPRGSDTQYF
>TRBV20-1|.|few|TRBJ2-3
TGCAGCGCGAGGAGAGGGGATACGCAGTATTTT
CSARRGDTQYF
>TRBV2|.|few|TRBJ2-6
TGTGCCAGCAACCTGGCCTCTGGGGCCAACGTCCTGACTTTC
CASNLASGANVLTF
>TRBV3-1|TRBD2|.|TRBJ2-1
TGTGCCAGCAGCCAAGCCCATAGCGGGGGCCTTTACAATGAGCAGTTCTTC
CASSQAHSGGLYNEQFF
>TRBV7-6|.|few|TRBJ2-5
TGTGCCAGCAGCTTAGCGTGGGGATTTCAAGAGACCCAGTACTTC
CASSLAWGFQETQYF
>TRBV29-1|.|few|TRBJ1-4
TGCAGCGTTGCATCTTACGCGCAAGAAAAACTGTTTTTT
CSVASYAQEKLFF
>TRBV4-1|TRBD1|few|TRBJ2-7
TGCGCCAGCAGCCAGAGGGGGCCTCTGGAGGAGCAGTACTTC
CASSQRGPLEEQYF
>TRBV29-1|.|.|TRBJ2-4
TGCAGCGTCGTAGGGGTTGCCAAAAACATTCAGTACTTC
CSVVGVAKNIQYF
>TRBV7-8|.|once|TRBJ1-5
TGTGCCAGCAGCTCGTGGTTCCGGGACTCTCGAAACGGCCAGCCCCAGCATTTT
CASSSWFRDSRNGQPQHF
>TRBV6-1|TRBD1|.|TRBJ1-6
TGTGCCAGCAAACGACAGGGCAGTAATTCACCCCTCCACTTT
CASKRQGSNSPLHF
>TRBV28|TRBD1|.|TRBJ1-6
TGTGTCAGCAGTTGGACAGGGGGATATAATTCACCCCTCCACTTT
CVSSWTGGYNSPLHF
>TRBV20-1|TRBD1|.|TRBJ2-7
TGCAGTGCCCTTGGGGGGACAGGTGGCCACGAGCAGTACTTC
CSALGGTGGHEQYF
>TRBV7-6|TRBD2|.|TRBJ2-1
TGTGCCAGCAGCGGAGCTAGCGGGCGAAGCTCCTACAATGAGCAGTTCTTC
CASSGASGRSSYNEQFF
>TRBV6-2/TRBV6-3|.|.|TRBJ1-5
TGTGCCAGCAGTTACCTTGGGGCAGGTTCCAATCAGCCCCAGCATTTT
CASSYLGAGSNQPQHF
>TRBV12-3/TRBV12-4|TRBD2|.|TRBJ2-3
TGTGCCAGCAGTTTCGTCCGCGGGAGGGGTACAGATACGCAGTATTTT
CASSFVRGRGTDTQYF
>TRBV29-1|.|.|TRBJ2-7
TGCAGCGTTGCTGCAGGACCCTACGAGCAGTACTTC
CSVAAGPYEQYF
>TRBV6-5|.|.|TRBJ1-2
TGTGCCAGCAGGAATCCCGGGACGGAGGATTTTGATGGCTACACCTTC
CASRNPGTEDFDGYTF
>TRBV29-1|.|.|TRBJ1-2
TGCAGCGTAATGGTAGGGGGTGACTATGGCTACACCTTC
CSVMVGGDYGYTF
>TRBV5-1|TRBD1|.|TRBJ1-1
TGCGCCAGCAGCTGGGACAGGAACACTGAAGCTTTCTTT
CASSWDRNTEAFF
>TRBV29-1|TRBD1|.|TRBJ2-7
TGCAGCGTACTAGGGACAGGGATATACGAGCAGTACTTC
CSVLGTGIYEQYF
>TRBV7-2|.|.|TRBJ1-2
TGTGCCAGCAGCTCCTTTTTTAGGACCCCTGGGAACTATGGCTACACCTTC
CASSSFFRTPGNYGYTF
>TRBV7-2|.|.|TRBJ2-7
TGTGCCAGCAGCTGGCAGGGCTACGAGCAGTACTTC
CASSWQGYEQYF
>TRBV29-1|TRBD2|few|TRBJ2-3
TGCAGCGTCCGACTAGCGGGGCGGGGAGATACGCAGTATTTT
CSVRLAGRGDTQYF
>TRBV14|.|.|TRBJ2-7
TGTGCCAGCAGCCAAGATCAGGTCCAGTCCTACGAGCAGTACTTC
CASSQDQVQSYEQYF
>TRBV6-2/TRBV6-3|.|few|TRBJ1-2
TGTGCCAGCAGGCTCTTCGTGGGGGATGGCTATGGCTACACCTTC
CASRLFVGDGYGYTF
>TRBV6-4|.|.|TRBJ2-1
TGTGCCAGCAGTGACTCCCCGACAGGCAACAATGAGCAGTTCTTC
CASSDSPTGNNEQFF